This TCR beta chain was observed in a study of identical twins. This clonotype was detected ten times or more. TCRdb ran MiXCR on the 5' RACE reads and lists one entry per CDR3 protein. The sample carries a few hundred thousand distinct CDR3 sequences, around 18% recorded once. The source is a man in his forties or fifties in good health. Material for sequencing was naive T cells sorted from blood.

The CDR3 here is CASSPGTPYEQYF. The DNA for the CDR3 is TGTGCCAGCAGTCCGGGGACACCTTACGAGCAGTACTTC. The V call is TRBV27, the J call TRBJ2-7; the D gene is possibly TRBD1 (6 bases). Germline V gene data show CDR1 as MNHEY and CDR2 as SMNVEV (reference sequence). The CDR3 loop spans 13 amino acids. V was cut by 5 bases and J by 4 bases, with 12 bases left in between.